This TCR beta chain was identified during a study of breast tumors, draining lymph nodes, adjacent tissues (TCRdb year 2016). For the wider study: The study compared TCR beta repertoires across tumor, adjacent nontumor tissue and axillary lymph nodes from breast cancer patients. In human breast cancer, the study set out to assess how tumor, surrounding tissue and draining lymph node repertoires relate to one another and whether T cells might be exchanged between them. Here is what the overall study found, with its caveats: Tumor and nontumor tissue repertoires were significantly more similar in luminal-like than in basal-like breast cancer. The data were judged consistent with most tumor T cells deriving from the lymph node and then expanding within tumor tissue. T-cell repertoire diversity in tumors was found to be lower than in lymph nodes but higher than in nontumor tissue, and preferential V and J gene usage was observed. The study presented the conclusion that tumor T cells originate in lymph nodes as consistent with a hypothesis, not as something directly demonstrated.

Sequencing took place on an Illumina HiSeq 2000. TCR beta chain libraries were generated by multiplex PCR amplification. High-throughput sequencing was used to analyze the amplified TCR beta chain products. TCRdb itself trimmed the public reads at Q25 with fastp, ran MiXCR and retained productive beta chains. Duplicate CDR3 protein sequences are folded into a single record with the most common DNA and genes. Across this sample there are 160,000 or so distinct CDR3 sequences, with 33% seen only once. The leading ten clones occupy more than 3.5% of the sample. The germline V gene sets CDR1 to MNHNS and CDR2 to SASEGT. Taken from cysteine to phenylalanine, the CDR3 has 11 residues. This entry keeps only the CDR3 DNA: 33 bases, framed from base 1. With regard to this clonotype: Its specific antigen is unknown. This clone may be a read error of a much larger clone one base away.

Lymph node samples were obtained from the axillary draining lymph nodes of breast cancer patients. The chain links TRBV6-1 with TRBJ1-2; the D gene is not confidently resolved. This receptor was taken from a female donor with breast cancer. Some clones in this sample may be carry-over from other donors' samples. The material sequenced was axillary lymph node tissue. The DNA reads TGTGCCAGCAGTGGACTGGCAGACCGTTTCTTC. Its product reads: CASSGLADRFF.